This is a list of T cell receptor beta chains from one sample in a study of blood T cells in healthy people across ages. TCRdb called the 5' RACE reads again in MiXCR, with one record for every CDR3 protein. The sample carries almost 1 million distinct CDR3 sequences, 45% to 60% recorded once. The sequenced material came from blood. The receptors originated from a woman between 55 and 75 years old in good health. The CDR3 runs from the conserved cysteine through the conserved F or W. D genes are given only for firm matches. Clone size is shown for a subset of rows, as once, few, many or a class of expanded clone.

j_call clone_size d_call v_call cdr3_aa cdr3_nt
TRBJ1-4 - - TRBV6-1 CASTLVENSIATNEKLFF TGTGCCAGCACCCTAGTTGAAAACAGTATTGCAACTAATGAAAAACTGTTTTTT
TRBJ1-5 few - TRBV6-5 CASSPRGPGQPQHF TGTGCCAGCAGTCCCCGGGGTCCGGGGCAGCCCCAGCATTTT
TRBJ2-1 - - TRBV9 CASSVGAGRMRSNNEQFF TGTGCCAGCAGCGTAGGAGCAGGGCGGATGAGGTCTAACAATGAGCAGTTCTTC
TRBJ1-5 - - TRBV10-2 CASSETRSAQPQHF TGCGCCAGCAGTGAGACCCGAAGCGCTCAGCCCCAGCATTTT
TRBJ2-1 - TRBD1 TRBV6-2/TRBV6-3 CASRETGVDEQFF TGTGCCAGCAGGGAGACAGGGGTCGATGAGCAGTTCTTC
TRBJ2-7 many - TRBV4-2 CASSQVLGYEQYF TGTGCCAGCAGCCAAGTTTTGGGCTACGAGCAGTACTTC
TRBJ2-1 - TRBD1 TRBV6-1 CASSGDRAKSGNEQFF TGTGCCAGCAGTGGCGACAGGGCCAAGAGTGGCAATGAGCAGTTCTTC
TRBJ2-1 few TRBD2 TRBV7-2 CASRGGLADGFSYNEQFF TGTGCCAGCCGGGGGGGACTAGCGGACGGTTTCTCCTACAATGAGCAGTTCTTC
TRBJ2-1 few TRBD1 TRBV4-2 CASSQEDRGQGYNEQFF TGTGCCAGCAGCCAAGAAGACCGCGGACAGGGTTACAATGAGCAGTTCTTC
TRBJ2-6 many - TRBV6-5 CASSRTGANVLTF TGTGCCAGCAGCCGGACAGGGGCCAACGTCCTGACTTTC
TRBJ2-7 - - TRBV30 CAWSPVYEQYF TGTGCCTGGAGCCCCGTGTACGAGCAGTACTTC
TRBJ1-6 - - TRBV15 CATSSLGNSPLHF TGTGCCACCAGCAGCCTAGGAAATTCACCCCTCCACTTT
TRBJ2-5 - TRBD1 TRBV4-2 CASSQGGQGVVETQYF TGTGCCAGCAGCCAAGGAGGACAGGGGGTTGTGGAGACCCAGTACTTC
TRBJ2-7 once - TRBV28 CASTTLGQSYEQYF TGTGCCAGCACCACCCTTGGGCAAAGCTACGAGCAGTACTTC
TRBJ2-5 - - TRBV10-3 CAISELGVRETQYF TGTGCCATCAGTGAACTGGGAGTTAGAGAGACCCAGTACTTC
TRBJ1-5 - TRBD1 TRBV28 CASSPLQGTPGQPQHF TGTGCCAGCAGTCCCCTACAGGGGACCCCGGGGCAGCCCCAGCATTTT
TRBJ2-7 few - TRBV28 CASSPSRYEQYF TGTGCCAGCAGCCCTAGCCGGTATGAGCAGTACTTC
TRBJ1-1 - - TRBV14 CASSRGWGTEAFF TGTGCCAGCAGTAGAGGATGGGGGACTGAAGCTTTCTTT
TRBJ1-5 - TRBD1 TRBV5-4 CASSLEKPDRGNQPQHF TGTGCCAGCAGCTTGGAGAAACCTGACAGGGGAAATCAGCCCCAGCATTTT
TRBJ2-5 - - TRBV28 CASSLTYAYQETQYF TGTGCCAGCAGTTTGACATACGCGTACCAAGAGACCCAGTACTTC
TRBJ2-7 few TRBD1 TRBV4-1 CASSGTGHAYEQYF TGCGCCAGCAGCGGGACAGGTCATGCCTACGAGCAGTACTTC
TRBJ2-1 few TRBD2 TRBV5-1 CASSGGEPPQFF TGCGCCAGCAGCGGGGGGGAGCCGCCTCAGTTCTTC
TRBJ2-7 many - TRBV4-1 CASSLGHNYEQYF TGCGCCAGCAGCCTAGGACACAACTACGAGCAGTACTTC
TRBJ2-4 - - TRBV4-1 CASSQGVLQAKNIQYF TGCGCCAGCAGCCAAGGGGTCCTACAAGCCAAAAACATTCAGTACTTC
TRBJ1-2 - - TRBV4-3 CASSQDKSGLNGEGYTF TGCGCCAGCAGCCAAGATAAATCCGGACTCAATGGTGAAGGCTACACCTTC